Below, 12 T cell receptor beta chains from the same sample are listed, as sequenced in a study of blood T cell repertoires in COVID-19. Clones were read by immunoSEQ multiplex PCR, and TCRdb kept only the in-frame ones, dropping some. The data hold about 170,000 clones, with 70% to 85% observed a single time. Sequencing was done on a sample of peripheral blood. The receptors here all came from a woman aged 40-49 years with COVID-19, enrolled during active disease.

J is TRBJ2-7 and V is TRBV7-9; D is perhaps TRBD2 (6 bases). The ends were cut back, 5 bases at V and 6 bases at J, with 11 bases in the middle. Germline V gene lookup returns CDR1 SEHNR and CDR2 FQNEAQ (reference sequence). The CDR3 spans 12 residues. Here the CDR3 DNA reads TGTGCCAGCAGCCTCCGGGGAGGCGAGCAGTACTTC. This translates into CASSLRGGEQYF.

V usage is TRBV12-3 or TRBV12-4 and J usage is TRBJ2-5, with 7 bases lining up with TRBD2. The CDR3 is 13 residues long. V was clipped by 3 bases and J by 4 bases; unmatched bases: 2. CDR3 protein: CASSFGLVETQYF. The CDR3 DNA follows: TGTGCCAGCAGTTTTGGACTAGTAGAGACCCAGTACTTC.

This rearrangement joins TRBV7-9 to TRBJ2-1; 7 nucleotides agree with TRBD2. This CDR3 has 15 residues. Germline V gene sequence: CDR1 SEHNR, CDR2 FQNEAQ (reference sequence). Trimming removed 6 bases from V and 2 bases from J; junction bases left unmatched: 7. CDR3 DNA sequence: TGTGCCAGCAGGCCTAGCGGCAACACCTACAATGAGCAGTTCTTC. It specifies CASRPSGNTYNEQFF.

This chain links TRBV29-1 with TRBJ1-1, with D possibly TRBD1 on 5 matching bases. Per germline, CDR1 SQVTM and CDR2 ANQGSEA. Between the trimmed V and J ends, which lost 4 bases and 2 bases, there was a span of 11 bases. There are 13 residues in the CDR3. The CDR3: CSVVGLLNTEAFF. Written as DNA, the CDR3 is TGCAGCGTTGTGGGGCTTCTTAACACTGAAGCTTTCTTT.

The J gene is TRBJ1-1, the V gene TRBV4-1, with D maybe TRBD1 (6 bases). The CDR3 length is 14 residues. V lost 8 bases, J lost 5 bases, and 18 bases lay in between. Germline CDR1 reads MGHRA; CDR2 reads YSYEKL. This chain's CDR3 is CASAKQGPRTEAFF. Written as DNA, the CDR3 is TGCGCCAGCGCTAAACAGGGCCCGAGGACTGAAGCTTTCTTT.

Written as DNA, the CDR3 is TGTGCCAGCTCACCAATGCCCGGGACAGGGATATACAATGAGCAGTTCTTC. Protein sequence: CASSPMPGTGIYNEQFF. V and J are TRBV18 and TRBJ2-1, with 9 bases aligning to TRBD1. The trim removed 2 bases at V and 4 bases at J, leaving 9 bases unmatched. CDR3 size: 17 residues. Germline-derived CDR1 and CDR2 are KGHSH and LQKENI.

The V and J genes are TRBV7-2 and TRBJ2-5; perhaps TRBD2 as D (5 bases). The V gene's germline CDR1 is SGHTA and CDR2 FQGNSA. CDR3 size: 17 residues. V shed 1 base and J shed 4 bases, with 19 bases lying between them. This chain's CDR3 is CASSLGNVLAYPETQYF. DNA of the CDR3: TGTGCCAGCAGCTTAGGGAACGTTCTAGCTTACCCAGAGACCCAGTACTTC.

This rearrangement joins TRBV5-1 to TRBJ1-2, with TRBD1 matching over 7 bases. The CDR3 length is 15 residues. Trimming at V came to 0 bases and at J to 4 bases, leaving 6 bases not matched to a gene. CDR1 and CDR2 (germline): SGHRS, YFSETQ. CDR3 nucleotide sequence: TGCGCCAGCAGCTTGGACCCGGGACAGCTCTATGGCTACACCTTC. Its protein product is CASSLDPGQLYGYTF.

V and J are TRBV5-6 and TRBJ2-2, with 9 bases aligning to TRBD2. CDR3 length equals 16 residues. CDR1 SGHDT and CDR2 YYEEEE come from the germline V gene. Unmatched junction bases numbered 1, after V lost 1 base and J lost 0 bases. CDR3 protein: CASSLLAGTNTGELFF. In nucleotides, the CDR3 is TGTGCCAGCAGCTTGCTAGCGGGAACGAACACCGGGGAGCTGTTTTTT.

The CDR3 sequence: CASSILSGQAVAKNIQYF. CDR3 sequence (DNA): TGTGCCAGTAGTATTCTCTCAGGGCAGGCCGTAGCCAAAAACATTCAGTACTTC. The chain uses TRBV19 and TRBJ2-4; TRBD1 might be the D (5 bases). Trimming took 3 bases from V and 0 from J, leaving 18 bases between them. Germline V CDR1 and CDR2: LNHDA, SQIVND (reference sequence). This CDR3 contains 18 residues.

The chain employs TRBV12-3 or TRBV12-4 and TRBJ1-3; D not certain. The CDR3 loop spans 13 amino acids. With 6 bases removed from V and 4 bases from J, the gap between germline ends came to 10 bases. The CDR3 spells CASSPSGGNTIYF. As DNA, the CDR3 is TGTGCCAGCAGCCCTAGTGGGGGAAACACCATATATTTT.

The V call is TRBV25-1, the J call TRBJ2-1; 7 bases map to TRBD2. With V trimmed by 4 bases and J by 8 bases, 8 bases remained unmatched. The CDR3 extends over 14 amino acids. From germline, CDR1 is MGHDK and CDR2 SYGVNS. DNA for the CDR3: TGTGCCAGCAGTGCAGGCGGGAGTTTCTATGAGCAGTTCTTC. It codes for CASSAGGSFYEQFF.